These 13 T cell receptor beta chains originate from one sample sequenced in a study of patients and donors after allogeneic stem cell transplantation. TCRdb fed the RT-PCR reads into MiXCR, producing one record per CDR3 protein. The table records approximately 220,000 distinct CDR3 sequences, around two fifths of them present only once. The sample consisted of blood, either unsorted or a sorted T cell fraction (not recorded which). The receptors here all came from a human donor who was either an allogeneic HSCT recipient or a stem cell or donor lymphocyte infusion donor (not recorded which). It is not recorded whose cells these are; they may come from a transplant donor.

This clonotype has more than one count but fewer than ten. The chain has TRBV15 and TRBJ1-3; perhaps TRBD1 as D (5 bases). Germline V gene data show CDR1 as LNHNV and CDR2 as YYDKDF (reference sequence). V lost 2 bases and J lost 3, with 8 bases in between. The length of the CDR3 is 14 residues. The CDR3: CATSRLGLGNTIYF. In DNA, the CDR3 is TGTGCCACCAGCAGACTGGGGCTTGGAAACACCATATATTTT.

The rearrangement joins TRBV5-1 to TRBJ1-2; 8 nucleotides agree with TRBD1. The V gene's germline CDR1 is SGHRS and CDR2 YFSETQ. V trimming: 4 bases; J trimming: 5 bases; junction bases outside the gene matches: 7. This CDR3 comprises 14 residues. This CDR3 is CASSPDRGGYGYTF. The CDR3 DNA follows: TGCGCCAGCAGCCCCGACAGGGGAGGTTATGGCTACACCTTC.

V is TRBV9 and J is TRBJ1-3, with D hard to call. The CDR3 extends over 14 amino acids. Looked up from germline, CDR1 is SGDLS and CDR2 is YYNGEE. Trimming removed 2 bases at V and 4 bases at J, with 10 bases between. The CDR3 nucleotides are TGTGCCAGCAGCGTCCGAACCAAGGGAAACACCATATATTTT. It is translated as CASSVRTKGNTIYF.

This clonotype has more than one count but fewer than ten. J is TRBJ1-2 and V is TRBV9; D gene unclear. Trimming removed 4 bases at V and 5 bases at J, with 15 bases between. The germline gives CDR1 SGDLS, CDR2 YYNGEE. The CDR3 sequence is 14 residues long. CDR3 nucleotide sequence: TGTGCCAGCAGCCCTAGCGGAGGGCGGTATGGCTACACCTTC. The encoded protein is CASSPSGGRYGYTF.

V is TRBV4-2 and J is TRBJ1-1, with a possible D match to TRBD1 (6 bases). Germline CDR1 reads LGHNA; CDR2 reads YNFKEQ. V was shortened by 6 bases and J by 8 bases, with 22 bases between the two germline ends. The CDR3 sequence is 15 residues long. Written as DNA, the CDR3 is TGTGCCAGCAGTCACAATGCCCAGGGGATGAGAGAAGCTTTCTTT. Its translation: CASSHNAQGMREAFF.

The sample holds a few counts of this clonotype. This chain uses TRBV10-3 with TRBJ2-1; 9 bases fit TRBD2. CDR1 and CDR2 from the germline V gene are ENHRY and SYGVKD. The V segment lost 4 bases and the J segment 4 bases; nucleotides outside the gene matches: 11. The CDR3 has 17 residues. This CDR3 reads CAISGYSGGPGYNEQFF. CDR3 bases: TGTGCCATCAGTGGTTATAGCGGGGGTCCGGGTTACAATGAGCAGTTCTTC.

A few counts support this clonotype. The J gene is TRBJ1-2, the V gene TRBV29-1; TRBD1 might be the D (6 bases). This CDR3 is built from 12 residues. Germline V gives CDR1 SQVTM, CDR2 ANQGSEA. V was trimmed by 5 bases and J by 5 bases, leaving 12 bases between them. In nucleotides, the CDR3 is TGCAGCGTTACAGGGCTAGAGTATGGCTACACCTTC. Translating gives CSVTGLEYGYTF.

CDR3 DNA sequence: TGCAGTGCTATCCATGCGAGCTACACCTTC. This gives the protein CSAIHASYTF. The chain combines TRBV20-1 with TRBJ1-2; D gene unclear. Trimming pared 4 bases from V and 9 bases from J, leaving 9 bases between. CDR1 is DFQATT, CDR2 SNEGSKA, per germline (reference sequence). The CDR3 runs to 10 residues.

The CDR3 nucleotides are TGTGCCAGCAGTCTCACCTCGGCGGGCTATGGCTACACCTTC. Its translation is CASSLTSAGYGYTF. The gene calls are TRBV27 and TRBJ1-2, with D hard to call. V gave up 5 bases and J gave up 4 bases, with 14 bases separating them. Germline V gene lookup returns CDR1 MNHEY and CDR2 SMNVEV (reference sequence). The CDR3 is 14 residues long.

The V and J genes are TRBV2 and TRBJ1-6; D call uncertain. Germline CDR1 is SNHLY and CDR2 is FYNNEI. Trimming stripped 6 bases from V and 4 bases from J, with 10 bases between. The CDR3 is 14 residues long. CDR3 in amino acids: CASSDIEYNSPLHF. In DNA form, the CDR3 reads TGTGCCAGCAGCGACATAGAATATAATTCACCCCTCCACTTT.

The V call is TRBV7-9, the J call TRBJ1-2, with unresolved D. This CDR3 spans 12 amino acids. V lost 4 bases and J 5 bases, leaving 8 bases between the germline ends. Per germline, CDR1 SEHNR and CDR2 FQNEAQ (reference sequence). CDR3 in amino acids: CASSYDFYGYTF. CDR3 coding DNA: TGTGCCAGCAGCTATGATTTTTATGGCTACACCTTC.

Only a few counts were recorded for this clonotype. The chain couples TRBV4-3 to TRBJ2-5; D may correspond to TRBD1 or TRBD2 (5 bases each). Germline assignment: CDR1 LGHNA and CDR2 YSLEER. This CDR3 has 13 residues. Deletions cut 2 bases from V and 5 bases from J, with 9 bases between. The CDR3 DNA is TGCGCCAGCAGCCAACTGGGGGTTGAGACCCAGTACTTC. Translated: CASSQLGVETQYF.

This clonotype was recorded a few times. V and J are TRBV15 and TRBJ1-1, with no clear D. The length of the CDR3 is 14 residues. Germline-derived CDR1 and CDR2 are LNHNV and YYDKDF (reference sequence). V shed 5 bases and J shed 5 bases, with 15 bases lying between them. The CDR3 DNA follows: TGTGCCACCAGCCCCCTGTCTGGTAGTACTGAAGCTTTCTTT. Its translation: CATSPLSGSTEAFF.